This T cell receptor beta chain is drawn from a study of T cell repertoires in cytomegalovirus infection. On the study more broadly: Indicated by public TCR beta signatures were CMV infection and matching HLA type. Study-level results: Adding up the frequency of public TCR beta families identified people who carried CMV plus the relevant HLA. Ex vivo, HLA-C-restricted CMV-specific TCR beta clonotypes prevailed over the rest of the response.

V was cut by 2 bases and J by 0 bases, with 20 bases left in between. Germline CDR1 reads SGHTA; CDR2 reads FQGNSA. The CDR3 length is 20 residues. Only a few counts were recorded for this clonotype. Its antigen is as yet unknown. One entry per CDR3 protein results from TCRdb running MiXCR on the reads. The sample includes more than 150,000 distinct CDR3 sequences, 28% of them seen just once. The chain combines TRBV7-2 with TRBJ2-6; TRBD1 is a possible D gene (6 bases). The sequencing input was PBMCs. The receptor comes from a human donor in good health (CMV status not recorded). Some clones in this sample may be carry-over from other donors' samples. The CDR3 bases are TGTGCCAGCAGCTTACAGCCAGGGGACCCCCTTTTCTCTGGGGCCAACGTCCTGACTTTC. It yields the protein CASSLQPGDPLFSGANVLTF.